This TCR beta chain was identified during a study of chemoradiotherapy in HPV16-positive cancers. Study as a whole: Two HPV16-positive patients' cells yielded candidate HPV-specific clones and common motifs. Study conclusions and caveats: Only two HPV16-positive patients supplied the functional HPV-specificity definition.

Repertoires were sampled repeatedly during chemoradiotherapy. Turning to this clone: Its antigen is not known.

Measured with immunoSEQ multiplex PCR; TCRdb has only the in-frame clones, and not every one. The sample gives about 5,700 clones, roughly 92% of which show up once; around a fifth is in the top ten. V lost 1 base to trimming and J lost 1 base, with 17 bases between them. Germline assignment: CDR1 SEHNR and CDR2 FQNEAQ (reference sequence). The CDR3 spans 17 residues. The sequences come from blood, collected from a patient who underwent chemoradiotherapy. The chain is built from TRBV7-9 and TRBJ2-7, with D perhaps TRBD1 (5 bases). The clonotype originates from a human donor with HPV-associated anogenital cancer. The CDR3, as DNA: TGTGCCAGCAGCTTAGTGGGGCAGGGCGAACTGTCCTACGAGCAGTACTTC. Protein: CASSLVGQGELSYEQYF.